A single sample gave rise to the 15 T cell receptor beta chains below, sequenced in a study of blood T cell repertoires in COVID-19. TCRdb's copy holds only in-frame clones and misses some; the assay was immunoSEQ multiplex PCR. The sample yields 540,000 or so clones, approximately 88% seen once. The sequencing sample was made of peripheral blood. The receptors here all came from a woman between 50 and 59 years old with COVID-19, enrolled during active disease.

The CDR3 DNA is TGTGCCAGCAGAGAGTCTAGCGGGGGGCTCAATGAGCAGTTCTTC. Its protein product is CASRESSGGLNEQFF. The chain has TRBV2 and TRBJ2-1; 11 bases are shared with TRBD2. There are 15 residues in the CDR3. Germline assignment: CDR1 SNHLY and CDR2 FYNNEI. With V trimmed by 6 bases and J by 6 bases, 7 bases remained unmatched.

This chain uses TRBV4-1 with TRBJ2-5; 9 bases are a match to TRBD1. The germline V gene encodes CDR1 MGHRA and CDR2 YSYEKL. With 7 bases clipped from V and 9 bases from J, the junction kept 9 bases outside the gene matches. The CDR3 has 13 residues. In DNA, the CDR3 is TGCGCCAGCAAACCGACAGGGGGTTTTTCCCAGTACTTC. This sequence encodes CASKPTGGFSQYF.

This clone is a singleton in its sample. The chain has TRBV2 and TRBJ2-7; D call uncertain. The CDR3 runs 12 residues. Germline CDR1 is SNHLY and CDR2 is FYNNEI. Trimming cost V 0 bases and J 7 bases, with 7 bases left between them. In nucleotides, the CDR3 is TGTGCCAGCAGTGAAGCGTCCGGGGAGCAGTACTTC. It encodes CASSEASGEQYF.

The genes are TRBV3-1 (or the pseudogene TRBV3-2) and TRBJ2-2; 9 bases agree with TRBD1. Germline V gives CDR1 LGHDT, CDR2 YNNKEL (reference sequence). The CDR3 sequence is 14 residues long. With V trimmed by 4 bases and J by 3 bases, 0 bases remained unmatched. CDR3 sequence reads: CASSRTGDTGELFF. Written as DNA, the CDR3 is TGTGCCAGCAGCCGGACAGGGGACACCGGGGAGCTGTTTTTT.

The rearrangement joins TRBV2 to TRBJ2-7; TRBD1 aligns across 8 bases. The CDR3 spans 15 residues. Germline V lookup: CDR1 SNHLY, CDR2 FYNNEI. V shed 6 bases, J shed 5 bases, and the junction held 12 bases outside the gene matches. CDR3 sequence (DNA): TGTGCCAGCAGCCCCCTAGGGCCAGGGGGCGACGAGCAGTACTTC. Translating gives CASSPLGPGGDEQYF.

The V and J genes are TRBV30 and TRBJ1-5, with D unclear. CDR3 size: 14 residues. Between the trimmed V and J ends, which lost 2 bases and 2 bases, there was a span of 10 bases. Germline assignment: CDR1 GTSNPN and CDR2 SVGIG (reference sequence). CDR3 sequence: CAWSSLLGNQPQHF. The DNA of the CDR3 is TGTGCCTGGAGTTCACTTCTAGGCAATCAGCCCCAGCATTTT.

The chain recombines TRBV19 with TRBJ2-1; TRBD1 matches 7 bases. The V gene end was trimmed by 2 bases and the J gene end by 5 bases; junction bases not matched to a gene: 9. The CDR3 contains 16 residues. Germline V gene data show CDR1 as LNHDA and CDR2 as SQIVND (reference sequence). The CDR3 protein is CASSIFETGAHNEQFF. CDR3 nucleotides: TGTGCCAGTAGTATATTCGAAACAGGGGCACACAATGAGCAGTTCTTC.

The CDR3 coding sequence is TGTGCCAGCAGTGAAAGGTCCCCCGGACAGCCTCACTCTGGGGCCAACGTCCTGACTTTC. Its translation is CASSERSPGQPHSGANVLTF. The chain links TRBV2 to TRBJ2-6; tentatively, D is TRBD1 (6 bases). Trimming left V 2 bases short and J 0 bases short, with 20 bases between. The CDR3 has 20 residues. Germline V gene data show CDR1 as SNHLY and CDR2 as FYNNEI.

The rearrangement uses TRBV30 and TRBJ1-1, with unresolved D. Germline CDR1 GTSNPN, CDR2 SVGIG (reference sequence). The length of the CDR3 is 12 residues. In DNA form, the CDR3 reads TGTGTATGGAGAGAAACGAGCACTGAAGCTTTCTTT. It translates to CVWRETSTEAFF.

The chain couples TRBV21-1 to TRBJ1-5; the table assigns TRBD1, which was not confirmed against the DNA. TRBV21-1 is assigned pseudogene status. This CDR3 has 16 amino acids. For the CDR3, the DNA is TGTGCCAGCAGCAAAATGACAGGGGTAAGCAATCAGCCCCAGCATTTT. This sequence encodes CASSKMTGVSNQPQHF.

The chain combines TRBV10-2 with TRBJ2-7, with 9 bases identical to TRBD1. In germline, CDR1 is WSHSY, CDR2 SAAADI. This CDR3 has 11 amino acids. V was clipped by 8 bases and J by 8 bases; unmatched bases: 4. The CDR3 DNA sequence: TGCGCCAGCGCCACAGGGGGCCAGCAGTACTTC. It encodes CASATGGQQYF.

V is TRBV6-5 and J is TRBJ1-1, with D possibly matching TRBD1 (6 bases). Trimming shortened V by 6 bases and J by 5 bases, and 16 bases separated the two germline ends. The germline CDR1 and CDR2 sequences are MNHEY and SVGAGI. The CDR3 totals 14 residues. CDR3 protein: CASSPTGMETEAFF. The CDR3 DNA reads as TGTGCCAGCAGCCCAACAGGGATGGAAACTGAAGCTTTCTTT.

The chain combines TRBV24-1 with TRBJ1-4; 9 bases fit TRBD1. The length of the CDR3 is 19 residues. V was pared by 3 bases and J by 2 bases, with 12 bases of the junction left unmatched. Germline assignment: CDR1 KGHDR and CDR2 SFDVKD. DNA of the CDR3: TGTGCCACCAGTGATCCTTTGCCGGGACAGGGCCCGACTAATGAAAAACTGTTTTTT. It yields the protein CATSDPLPGQGPTNEKLFF.

The rearrangement links TRBV5-1 to TRBJ2-1; 9 positions agree with TRBD2. J was trimmed by 8 bases and V by 1 base; bases with no gene match: 13. There are 17 residues in the CDR3. Looked up from germline, CDR1 is SGHRS and CDR2 is YFSETQ. The CDR3 spells CASSLRGGGAMLHEQFF. In DNA, the CDR3 is TGCGCCAGCAGCTTGCGGGGCGGGGGGGCCATGTTACATGAGCAGTTCTTC.

J is TRBJ1-1 and V is TRBV10-3, with D tentatively TRBD1 (5 bases). Trimming took off 0 bases at V and 0 bases at J, with 8 bases between the two ends. Germline V gene sequence: CDR1 ENHRY, CDR2 SYGVKD. There are 15 residues in the CDR3. CDR3: CAISESAGMNTEAFF. The CDR3, as DNA: TGTGCCATCAGTGAGTCGGCAGGGATGAACACTGAAGCTTTCTTT.